One sample yielded the 27 T cell receptor beta chains listed below, sequenced in a study of siplizumab effects on memory and regulatory T cells (dated by TCRdb to the late 2010s). Libraries were made using the immunoSEQ multiplex PCR assay. TCRdb carries this immuneACCESS record with in-frame sequences only. Its versions omit some clonotypes, under half of them owing to an unresolved V gene in the studies checked, with the rest unexplained. This sample has approximately 4,800 clones in its table, and 45% to 55% of those were observed once. Of the sample, around 4% falls within the top ten clones. For these TCRs, the target antigens are not known. Cells from the mixed lymphocyte reactions were cocultured for about six days at 37 degrees C. The sequenced sample was CFSE-low (dividing) CD4+ T cells sorted from an allogeneic mixed lymphocyte reaction. These receptors all come from a human donor in good health; the cells came from an allogeneic mixed lymphocyte reaction. Some clones in this sample may be carry-over from other donors' samples.

The chain employs TRBV11-2 and TRBJ1-2, with TRBD1 matching over 7 bases. Trimming cost V 0 bases and J 4 bases; bases outside gene matches: 5. Germline loops: CDR1 SGHAT, CDR2 FQNNGV. The CDR3 totals 15 residues. The CDR3 sequence is CASSLDRGQFYGYTF. CDR3 nucleotide sequence: TGTGCCAGCAGCTTAGATCGGGGACAGTTCTATGGCTACACCTTC.

The chain joins TRBV19 to TRBJ1-1, with D possibly being TRBD1 (6 bases). The CDR3 covers 15 residues. Trimming shortened V by 5 bases and J by 1 base, and 14 bases separated the two germline ends. Germline V gene data show CDR1 as LNHDA and CDR2 as SQIVND (reference sequence). The CDR3 here is CASSPRGSWNTEAFF. CDR3 sequence (DNA): TGTGCCAGTAGTCCCAGGGGTAGTTGGAACACTGAAGCTTTCTTT.

V gene TRBV18 combines with J gene TRBJ1-2; possible D gene TRBD1, 6 bases. This CDR3 spans 14 amino acids. The ends were cut back, 3 bases at V and 4 bases at J, with 12 bases in the middle. The germline V gene encodes CDR1 KGHSH and CDR2 LQKENI. The CDR3 DNA reads TGTGCCAGCTCACCCACGGACAGTCCCTATGGCTACACCTTC. Encoded protein: CASSPTDSPYGYTF.

This clone was seen a single time. V gene TRBV10-3 combines with J gene TRBJ1-1; tentatively, D is TRBD1 (5 bases). V lost 2 bases to trimming and J lost 0 bases, with 10 bases between them. The germline V gene encodes CDR1 ENHRY and CDR2 SYGVKD. The CDR3 totals 15 residues. The CDR3 bases are TGTGCCATCAGTGAGGGAAGACAGTTGAACACTGAAGCTTTCTTT. Amino acids: CAISEGRQLNTEAFF.

This clone was found a few times. The chain joins TRBV7-9 to TRBJ1-1; D call uncertain. Germline CDR1 is SEHNR and CDR2 is FQNEAQ (reference sequence). The CDR3 contains 13 residues. V lost 3 bases to trimming and J lost 1 base, with 6 bases between them. CDR3 sequence (DNA): TGTGCCAGCAGCTTGCGGGGGAACACTGAAGCTTTCTTT. This sequence encodes CASSLRGNTEAFF.

This clone was counted only a few times. The chain employs TRBV19 and TRBJ1-5; TRBD1 is a possible D gene (5 bases). Trimming took off 7 bases at V and 5 bases at J, with 15 bases between the two ends. This CDR3 contains 14 residues. Germline V gives CDR1 LNHDA, CDR2 SQIVND (reference sequence). The DNA for the CDR3 is TGTGCCAGTAACGATTGGGGCAGGGATCAGCCCCAGCATTTT. Translated, it gives CASNDWGRDQPQHF.

This clone is labeled medium-sized. This chain connects TRBV6-6 to TRBJ1-5, with unresolved D. The CDR3 is made up of 14 amino acids. From germline, CDR1 is MNHNY and CDR2 SVGAGI (reference sequence). V was shortened by 4 bases and J by 7 bases, with 14 bases between the two germline ends. The CDR3 coding sequence is TGTGCCAGCAGTTGGGTGGGGAATGAGCAGCCCCAGCATTTT. Translating it yields CASSWVGNEQPQHF.

This clone was counted between two and nine times. This chain uses TRBV5-1 with TRBJ2-1; 9 positions agree with TRBD1. The CDR3 is 17 residues long. In germline, CDR1 is SGHRS, CDR2 YFSETQ. Germline trimming cut 4 bases from V and 8 bases from J; bases unmatched to any gene: 16. CDR3 in DNA: TGCGCCAGCAGCCTCGTTCCTCTCGGGACAGGGATGTATGAGCAGTTCTTC. This sequence encodes CASSLVPLGTGMYEQFF.

CDR3 bases: TGTGCCAGCAGTCGACTAGCGGGAGGGGGGGAGACCCAGTACTTC. This translates into CASSRLAGGGETQYF. The chain carries TRBV27 and TRBJ2-5; TRBD2 agrees at 14 bases. Germline values: CDR1 MNHEY, CDR2 SMNVEV (reference sequence). V gave up 5 bases and J gave up 5 bases; unmatched junction bases: 4. The CDR3 runs to 15 residues.

This clone was counted once. The chain combines TRBV19 with TRBJ2-5; tentatively, D is TRBD1 (6 bases). CDR1 and CDR2 (germline): LNHDA, SQIVND (reference sequence). The ends were cut back, 8 bases at V and 7 bases at J, with 17 bases in the middle. The CDR3 contains 13 residues. The CDR3 DNA reads TGTGCCAGTCAATCACAGGGTATCGGGACCCAGTACTTC. It specifies CASQSQGIGTQYF.

This chain joins TRBV6-5 and TRBJ2-7; D is unresolved. Germline-derived CDR1 and CDR2 are MNHEY and SVGAGI. Trimming removed 2 bases from V and 1 base from J, with 6 bases in between. The CDR3 runs 13 residues. As DNA, the CDR3 is TGTGCCAGCAGTTACCCTGTTTCCTACGAGCAGTACTTC. As protein: CASSYPVSYEQYF.

The rearrangement uses TRBV6-6 and TRBJ2-7; D not certain. Germline values: CDR1 MNHNY, CDR2 SVGAGI (reference sequence). Between the trimmed V and J ends, which lost 5 bases and 0 bases, there was a span of 11 bases. This CDR3 is built from 14 residues. CDR3 nucleotide sequence: TGTGCCAGCAGTCAAGCCGCCCCCTCCTACGAGCAGTACTTC. Translation: CASSQAAPSYEQYF.

The chain links TRBV5-4 to TRBJ1-2; weak D call: TRBD1 (6 bases). Germline CDR1 reads SGHNT; CDR2 reads YYREEE (reference sequence). V gave up 2 bases and J gave up 4 bases, with 9 bases separating them. This CDR3 comprises 13 residues. The CDR3 loop is CASSLQGFYGYTF. CDR3 coding DNA: TGTGCCAGCAGCTTACAGGGTTTCTATGGCTACACCTTC.

This chain uses TRBV6-5 with TRBJ1-2; 9 nucleotides match TRBD1. The CDR3 is 14 residues long. In germline, CDR1 is MNHEY, CDR2 SVGAGI. V lost 2 bases and J lost 4; bases outside the gene matches: 2. The CDR3, as DNA: TGTGCCAGCAGTTACGGACAGGGGTTCTATGGCTACACCTTC. Its protein is CASSYGQGFYGYTF.

This clone appeared a few times. The chain links TRBV9 to TRBJ2-2; 7 nucleotides agree with TRBD1. J was trimmed by 1 base and V by 4 bases; bases with no gene match: 4. The germline CDR1 and CDR2 sequences are SGDLS and YYNGEE. The CDR3 totals 15 residues. The CDR3: CASSPRTGNTGELFF. The DNA for the CDR3 is TGTGCCAGCAGCCCGCGGACAGGGAACACCGGGGAGCTGTTTTTT.

This chain uses TRBV11-3 with TRBJ2-3, with TRBD2 identical over 12 bases. The V gene's germline CDR1 is SGHNT and CDR2 YENEEA. CDR3 length: 17 residues. The junction had 7 bases not matched to a gene; V was cut back by 4 bases and J by 2 bases. The DNA of the CDR3 is TGTGCCAGCAGCTCCGGACTAGCGGGGTTATACACAGATACGCAGTATTTT. It codes for CASSSGLAGLYTDTQYF.

The table lists this clone with a few counts. The J gene is TRBJ2-1, the V gene TRBV11-2; perhaps TRBD2 as D (5 bases). The CDR3 sequence is 16 residues long. CDR1 and CDR2 (germline): SGHAT, FQNNGV. V lost 2 bases and J lost 7, with 18 bases in between. The CDR3 sequence is CASSLRPSFSQNEQFF. CDR3 DNA sequence: TGTGCCAGCAGCTTAAGACCTAGCTTCTCTCAGAATGAGCAGTTCTTC.

The gene calls are TRBV6-5 and TRBJ2-2; D is ambiguous. The CDR3 is made up of 14 amino acids. Germline CDR1 is MNHEY and CDR2 is SVGAGI. Trimming took 1 base from V and 5 from J, leaving 8 bases between them. CDR3 sequence reads: CASSYWSATGELFF. In DNA form, the CDR3 reads TGTGCCAGCAGTTACTGGTCCGCGACCGGGGAGCTGTTTTTT.

The chain is built from TRBV6-5 and TRBJ1-6; 10 bases line up with TRBD1. Looked up from germline, CDR1 is MNHEY and CDR2 is SVGAGI. The CDR3 spans 14 residues. J gave up 10 bases and V 3 bases, and 3 bases lay outside the gene matches. For the CDR3, the DNA is TGTGCCAGCAGTTATGGGACAGGGGAATCACCCCTCCACTTT. Encoded protein: CASSYGTGESPLHF.

This clone was seen only a few times. V is TRBV20-1 and J is TRBJ2-5; D remains unclear. Trimming stripped 4 bases from V and 4 bases from J, with 7 bases between. Germline V gene data show CDR1 as DFQATT and CDR2 as SNEGSKA (reference sequence). CDR3 length: 11 residues. CDR3 loop: CSATPGETQYF. The CDR3 coding sequence is TGCAGTGCTACTCCGGGAGAGACCCAGTACTTC.

V and J are TRBV6-5 and TRBJ2-1; TRBD2 matches 7 bases. Germline V gene data show CDR1 as MNHEY and CDR2 as SVGAGI. V lost 4 bases to trimming and J lost 9 bases; unmatched junction nucleotides: 15. This CDR3 is 16 amino acids long. CDR3 sequence reads: CASSWTWNLAGAEQFF. CDR3 DNA: TGTGCCAGCAGTTGGACATGGAATCTGGCGGGAGCTGAGCAGTTCTTC.

The chain combines TRBV10-3 with TRBJ1-1; D is possibly TRBD1 (5 bases). The CDR3 length is 12 residues. CDR1 is ENHRY and CDR2 is SYGVKD in the germline V gene. V dropped 6 bases and J dropped 8 bases, with 13 bases sitting between them. CDR3 nucleotides: TGTGCCATCAGGGGGGGTTTAGGGGAAGCTTTCTTT. Its translation is CAIRGGLGEAFF.

This clone has more than one count but fewer than ten. The chain employs TRBV30 and TRBJ1-4; a weak D match, TRBD1 (6 bases). The CDR3 sequence is 14 residues long. CDR1 is GTSNPN and CDR2 is SVGIG in the germline V gene (reference sequence). V shed 3 bases and J shed 7 bases, with 15 bases lying between them. The CDR3 nucleotides are TGTGCCTGGAGGGCCAGGGGCACGGGTGAAAAACTGTTTTTT. This gives the protein CAWRARGTGEKLFF.

This clone appeared once. The CDR3 DNA reads as TGCGCCAGCAGCCCTATTCCAAGGAAAACCACTAGCACAGATACGCAGTATTTT. Residues: CASSPIPRKTTSTDTQYF. The gene calls are TRBV4-1 and TRBJ2-3; no definite D call. This CDR3 is built from 18 residues. The germline CDR1 and CDR2 sequences are MGHRA and YSYEKL. Trimming removed 4 bases from V and 0 bases from J, with 20 bases in between.

This clone was seen only a few times. The chain uses TRBV19 and TRBJ1-5, with D perhaps matching TRBD1 (5 bases). V dropped 6 bases and J dropped 5 bases, with 14 bases sitting between them. The CDR3 contains 14 residues. Germline lookup yields CDR1 LNHDA and CDR2 SQIVND (reference sequence). The CDR3 DNA reads TGTGCCAGTAGCACCAGACAGCCCCATCAGCCCCAGCATTTT. Its protein is CASSTRQPHQPQHF.

This clone has only a few counts. The genes are TRBV29-1 and TRBJ1-5, with D hard to call. This CDR3 comprises 13 residues. Trimming took off 4 bases at V and 6 bases at J, with 13 bases between the two ends. Germline assignment: CDR1 SQVTM and CDR2 ANQGSEA. As DNA, the CDR3 is TGCAGCGTTGCAGCCGGTCTGGTTCAGCCCCAGCATTTT. Translated: CSVAAGLVQPQHF.

This CDR3 is CASSQSGPGCEQYF. CDR3 nucleotide sequence: TGCGCCAGCAGTCAATCAGGGCCAGGGTGCGAGCAGTACTTC. The V and J genes are TRBV23-1 and TRBJ2-7; perhaps TRBD1 as D (5 bases). TRBV23-1 is an ORF for which the function is uncertain. The CDR3 has 14 amino acids. The V gene lost 0 bases and the J gene lost 6 bases, with 12 bases spanning the gap.